A single sample gave rise to the 26 T cell receptor beta chains below, sequenced in a study of blood T cell repertoires in COVID-19. TCRdb's table, derived via immunoSEQ multiplex PCR, lists solely in-frame clones and lacks some. The sample holds 150,000 to 200,000 clones; under 90% are singletons and the top ten take around 18%. The sequenced sample was PBMCs or T cells enriched from blood (not recorded which). The receptor source for this set is a man aged 60-69 years who had recovered from COVID-19.

This chain joins TRBV29-1 and TRBJ2-7; 12 bases are a match to TRBD2. Germline V gene sequence: CDR1 SQVTM, CDR2 ANQGSEA. The CDR3 consists of 14 residues. The V segment lost 6 bases and the J segment 6 bases; nucleotides outside the gene matches: 9. This CDR3 reads CSVETSGSSFEQYF. CDR3 nucleotide sequence: TGCAGCGTCGAGACTAGCGGGAGTTCTTTCGAGCAGTACTTC.

The CDR3 DNA sequence: TGTGCCAGCAGCCAAGGACTAGCGAGATTACAAGAGACCCAGTACTTC. Translated: CASSQGLARLQETQYF. The genes are TRBV7-2 and TRBJ2-5; 9 nucleotides agree with TRBD2. The V and J ends lost 5 bases and 2 bases, in that order; junction bases with no gene match: 9. The CDR3 has 16 residues. Germline assignment: CDR1 SGHTA and CDR2 FQGNSA.

The chain links TRBV20-1 to TRBJ1-2, with D unclear. The CDR3 totals 11 residues. V dropped 6 bases and J dropped 8 bases, with 13 bases sitting between them. CDR1 and CDR2 from the germline V gene are DFQATT and SNEGSKA (reference sequence). CDR3 loop: CSAEVGVGYTF. The CDR3 DNA reads as TGCAGTGCAGAAGTCGGGGTAGGCTACACCTTC.

This clone came up a few times. The chain links TRBV14 to TRBJ2-2, with D possibly being TRBD1 (5 bases). Deletions cut 0 bases from V and 13 bases from J, with 12 bases between. This CDR3 comprises 13 residues. CDR1 is SGHDN, CDR2 FVKESK, per germline. The CDR3 spells CASSQDLAGWLFF. CDR3 nucleotides: TGTGCCAGCAGCCAAGATTTGGCAGGGTGGCTGTTTTTT.

The rearrangement uses TRBV6-1 and TRBJ1-2; TRBD1 matches 8 bases. Germline-derived CDR1 and CDR2 are MNHNS and SASEGT. The CDR3 spans 16 residues. V lost 3 bases to trimming and J lost 4 bases; unmatched junction nucleotides: 10. CDR3 sequence: CASSDPQDRVTYGYTF. CDR3 bases: TGTGCCAGCAGTGACCCTCAGGACAGGGTTACCTATGGCTACACCTTC.

The chain couples TRBV20-1 to TRBJ2-5, with D maybe TRBD2 (6 bases). Germline-derived CDR1 and CDR2 are DFQATT and SNEGSKA (reference sequence). CDR3 length: 11 amino acids. The V end was cut by 7 bases, the J end by 2 bases, with 8 bases between. CDR3: CSGGGQETQYF. In DNA form, the CDR3 reads TGCAGTGGTGGGGGGCAAGAGACCCAGTACTTC.

The chain links TRBV5-5 to TRBJ2-2, with TRBD1 matching over 9 bases. Unmatched junction bases numbered 11, after V lost 2 bases and J lost 6 bases. This CDR3 spans 17 amino acids. Germline V gives CDR1 SGHKS, CDR2 YYEKEE (reference sequence). The CDR3 here is CASSFLGGQGMAGELFF. The CDR3 DNA reads TGTGCCAGCAGCTTCCTGGGGGGACAGGGTATGGCCGGGGAGCTGTTTTTT.

The chain carries TRBV3-1 (or the pseudogene TRBV3-2) and TRBJ2-3, with a tentative D call TRBD2 (6 bases). The CDR3 consists of 14 residues. The V gene's germline CDR1 is LGHDT and CDR2 YNNKEL (reference sequence). Trimming took 4 bases from V and 8 from J, leaving 16 bases between them. Here the CDR3 DNA reads TGTGCCAGCAGCCCTGGGACTTCCTCAGGTACGCAGTATTTT. It encodes CASSPGTSSGTQYF.

This clone was seen only a few times. This rearrangement joins TRBV19 to TRBJ1-3; D uncertain. V was trimmed by 5 bases and J by 0 bases, leaving 17 bases between them. The CDR3 contains 17 residues. Germline CDR1 and CDR2: LNHDA and SQIVND (reference sequence). The CDR3 DNA reads as TGTGCCAGTAGTGCCTATAACCCTTCTAGCTCTGGAAACACCATATATTTT. Its translation: CASSAYNPSSSGNTIYF.

A few counts support this clone. The gene calls are TRBV19 and TRBJ1-5, with a possible D match to TRBD1 (6 bases). Trimming shortened V by 4 bases and J by 5 bases, and 15 bases separated the two germline ends. Germline V gene data show CDR1 as LNHDA and CDR2 as SQIVND (reference sequence). The CDR3 totals 15 residues. The CDR3 sequence is CASSNAGVVDQPQHF. The CDR3 nucleotides are TGTGCCAGTAGTAATGCAGGGGTGGTAGATCAGCCCCAGCATTTT.

V usage is TRBV5-4 and J usage is TRBJ2-5; TRBD1 matches at 9 bases. The CDR3 contains 15 residues. Germline trimming cut 2 bases from V and 5 bases from J; bases unmatched to any gene: 7. Germline-derived CDR1 and CDR2 are SGHNT and YYREEE (reference sequence). The CDR3 loop is CASSLAGQGRETQYF. The CDR3 nucleotides are TGTGCCAGCAGCTTAGCGGGACAGGGCCGTGAGACCCAGTACTTC.

The V and J genes are TRBV3-1 (or the pseudogene TRBV3-2) and TRBJ1-1; 8 nucleotides agree with TRBD1. The CDR3 extends over 15 amino acids. After removal of 3 bases from V and 5 bases from J, the junction contained 8 bases not matched to a gene. Germline V CDR1 and CDR2: LGHDT, YNNKEL (reference sequence). The chain's CDR3 is CASSHQGAGNTEAFF. The CDR3 DNA is TGTGCCAGCAGCCATCAGGGGGCGGGAAATACTGAAGCTTTCTTT.

Judged by abundance, this clone is medium-sized (0.01 to 0.1%). The gene calls are TRBV24-1 and TRBJ1-5, with a possible D match to TRBD1 (6 bases). Trimming took 4 bases from V and 4 from J, leaving 16 bases between them. CDR3 size: 16 residues. Germline values: CDR1 KGHDR, CDR2 SFDVKD. This chain's CDR3 is CATSDVKQGENQPQHF. For the CDR3, the DNA is TGTGCCACCAGTGACGTGAAACAGGGAGAAAATCAGCCCCAGCATTTT.

V and J are TRBV3-1 (or the pseudogene TRBV3-2) and TRBJ2-1; 8 positions match TRBD2. The CDR3 consists of 15 residues. Looked up from germline, CDR1 is LGHDT and CDR2 is YNNKEL (reference sequence). V dropped 5 bases and J dropped 9; count of bases not matched to a gene: 12. In nucleotides, the CDR3 is TGTGCCAGCAGCTCCTCGGACGGGAGGGGCGGTGAGCAGTTCTTC. It codes for CASSSSDGRGGEQFF.

This clone was counted between two and nine times. The CDR3 region has the DNA TGCGCCAGCAGCTTGGAGCCAGGGGTGTCCACCGGGGAGCTGTTTTTT. Its translation is CASSLEPGVSTGELFF. The V and J genes are TRBV5-1 and TRBJ2-2, with D possibly TRBD1 on 6 matching bases. The CDR3 runs to 16 residues. The V end was cut by 0 bases, the J end by 4 bases, with 13 bases between. The germline CDR1 and CDR2 sequences are SGHRS and YFSETQ.

This chain connects TRBV5-4 to TRBJ1-5; D is perhaps TRBD1 (6 bases). Germline CDR1 and CDR2: SGHNT and YYREEE (reference sequence). This CDR3 region has 14 residues. Trimming cost V 2 bases and J 7 bases, with 13 bases left between them. CDR3 protein: CASSLQGAGQPQHF. The CDR3 DNA sequence: TGTGCCAGCAGCTTACAGGGAGCGGGACAGCCCCAGCATTTT.

In this sample, this clone turned up many times. J is TRBJ1-1 and V is TRBV28; possible D gene TRBD1, 6 bases. V shed 8 bases and J shed 0 bases, with 13 bases lying between them. The CDR3 has 14 residues. The germline V gene has CDR1 MDHEN and CDR2 SYDVKM. The CDR3 here is CASATGPMNTEAFF. Written as DNA, the CDR3 is TGTGCCAGCGCGACAGGCCCAATGAACACTGAAGCTTTCTTT.

The gene calls are TRBV7-8 and TRBJ2-5; TRBD1 is a possible D gene (5 bases). CDR1 and CDR2 from the germline V gene are SGHVS and FQNEAQ. Trimming left V 5 bases short and J 1 base short, with 17 bases between. The CDR3 covers 16 residues. CDR3 nucleotide sequence: TGTGCCAGCAGCCTCCTTGTACAGGCTACCCAAGAGACCCAGTACTTC. It encodes CASSLLVQATQETQYF.

V is TRBV28 and J is TRBJ2-7; 8 positions match TRBD2. V was pared by 6 bases and J by 7 bases, with 14 bases of the junction left unmatched. CDR1 MDHEN and CDR2 SYDVKM come from the germline V gene. CDR3 length equals 15 residues. CDR3 bases: TGTGCCAGCAGCCCCTCCCTGGCGGGAGGCCGGGAGCAGTACTTC. It codes for CASSPSLAGGREQYF.

The chain couples TRBV19 to TRBJ1-5, with D uncertain. The CDR3 has 15 residues. Looked up from germline, CDR1 is LNHDA and CDR2 is SQIVND (reference sequence). V dropped 9 bases and J dropped 3 bases, with 18 bases sitting between them. For the CDR3, the DNA is TGTGCCAGCCACTTGGGGAGGGATCTCAATCAGCCCCAGCATTTT. It encodes CASHLGRDLNQPQHF.

The rearrangement joins TRBV5-1 to TRBJ1-2; 7 nucleotides match TRBD1. Germline V gives CDR1 SGHRS, CDR2 YFSETQ. The CDR3 runs 13 residues. V shed 4 bases, J shed 4 bases, and the junction held 4 bases outside the gene matches. The CDR3 spells CASSATGTYGYTF. The CDR3 nucleotides read TGCGCCAGCAGCGCGACAGGGACCTATGGCTACACCTTC.

This chain connects TRBV6-5 to TRBJ2-2; D is perhaps TRBD1 (6 bases). The CDR3 has 15 residues. Germline V gene sequence: CDR1 MNHEY, CDR2 SVGAGI. V was pared by 11 bases and J by 5 bases, with 21 bases between. CDR3 region: CACAGARGKTGELFF. CDR3 nucleotides: TGTGCCTGCGCCGGGGCCAGGGGAAAAACCGGGGAGCTGTTTTTT.

As regards this clone: The sample carries other DNA sequences with the same CDR3. V and J are TRBV19 and TRBJ2-2, with 9 positions matching TRBD1. V trimming: 6 bases; J trimming: 3 bases; junction bases outside the gene matches: 2. CDR3 length: 14 amino acids. Germline CDR1 reads LNHDA; CDR2 reads SQIVND (reference sequence). This CDR3 reads CASRDRGDTGELFF. The DNA for the CDR3 is TGTGCCAGTAGAGACAGGGGGGACACCGGGGAGCTGTTTTTT.

The genes are TRBV4-1 and TRBJ1-3, with D possibly TRBD1 on 6 matching bases. Trimming took off 4 bases at V and 3 bases at J, with 10 bases between the two ends. The CDR3 covers 14 residues. Germline lookup yields CDR1 MGHRA and CDR2 YSYEKL. The CDR3 loop is CASSLGTRGNTIYF. The CDR3 DNA follows: TGCGCCAGCAGCCTAGGGACACGTGGAAACACCATATATTTT.

The DNA of the CDR3 is TGCGCCAGCAGCTTGCTTTATCCGGGGATGGGCAATGAGCAGTTCTTC. Its translation is CASSLLYPGMGNEQFF. This chain uses TRBV5-1 with TRBJ2-1; weak D call: TRBD2 (5 bases). This CDR3 is 16 amino acids long. Trimming pared 1 base from V and 6 bases from J, leaving 17 bases between. CDR1 SGHRS and CDR2 YFSETQ come from the germline V gene.

This clone was counted once. V is TRBV5-5 and J is TRBJ2-5, with 9 bases fitting TRBD1. The CDR3 length is 17 residues. J was trimmed by 2 bases and V by 1 base; bases with no gene match: 9. From germline, CDR1 is SGHKS and CDR2 YYEKEE (reference sequence). The CDR3 loop reads CASSLNTGGFGQETQYF. Written as DNA, the CDR3 is TGTGCCAGCAGCTTGAACACAGGGGGCTTCGGACAAGAGACCCAGTACTTC.